A single sample is the source of the 25 T cell receptor beta chains below, sequenced in a study of T cell changes during pregnancy in multiple sclerosis. Produced via immunoSEQ multiplex PCR; TCRdb's table is partial and in-frame only. The sample holds approximately 100,000 clones; roughly 92% are singletons and the top ten take around 1.5%. The sequenced sample was peripheral blood, obtained after pregnancy. These receptors were collected from a female donor with multiple sclerosis, enrolled in a pregnancy study.

The rearrangement uses TRBV5-1 and TRBJ1-3; D gene unclear. From germline, CDR1 is SGHRS and CDR2 YFSETQ. Trimming took off 3 bases at V and 0 bases at J, with 16 bases between the two ends. The CDR3 runs 17 residues. CDR3 sequence (DNA): TGCGCCAGCAGCTCCCGACCCGGCGGGAGCTCTGGAAACACCATATATTTT. Translating it yields CASSSRPGGSSGNTIYF.

The chain joins TRBV9 to TRBJ1-5; D is unclear. Germline CDR1 and CDR2: SGDLS and YYNGEE. The CDR3 is 14 residues long. Trimming shortened V by 0 bases and J by 2 bases, and 6 bases separated the two germline ends. The CDR3 reads CASSVDSGNQPQHF. As DNA, the CDR3 is TGTGCCAGCAGCGTAGACAGTGGCAATCAGCCCCAGCATTTT.

The chain joins TRBV19 to TRBJ1-3; 10 bases align to TRBD1. There are 16 residues in the CDR3. With 3 bases clipped from V and 2 bases from J, the junction kept 4 bases outside the gene matches. The germline CDR1 and CDR2 sequences are LNHDA and SQIVND (reference sequence). The CDR3 nucleotides read TGTGCCAGTAGTATCCCAGGACAGGGGGCTGGAAACACCATATATTTT. This encodes CASSIPGQGAGNTIYF. The variable domain in full, with the rest retrieved from reference TRBV19 and TRBJ1-3, is DGGITQSPKYLFRKEGQNVTLSCEQNLNHDAMYWYRQDPGQGLRLIYYSQIVNDFQKGDIAEGYSVSREKKESFPLTVTSAQKNPTAFYLCASSIPGQGAGNTIYFGEGSWLTVV.

This clone was seen just once. This chain uses TRBV27 with TRBJ2-7; TRBD2 agrees at 14 bases. The CDR3 spans 19 residues. CDR1 is MNHEY, CDR2 SMNVEV, per germline (reference sequence). Trimming removed 5 bases from V and 5 bases from J; junction bases left unmatched: 17. This CDR3 reads CASSAIPPGLAGARDEQYF. The DNA for the CDR3 is TGTGCCAGCAGTGCCATCCCCCCGGGACTAGCGGGAGCAAGGGACGAGCAGTACTTC.

The rearrangement links TRBV6-6 to TRBJ1-5; D unresolved. Per the germline V gene, CDR1 is MNHNY and CDR2 is SVGAGI (reference sequence). V dropped 2 bases and J dropped 5 bases, with 7 bases sitting between them. The CDR3 spans 13 residues. Written as DNA, the CDR3 is TGTGCCAGCAGTTACGTCGGGGATCAGCCCCAGCATTTT. It specifies CASSYVGDQPQHF.

The chain couples TRBV11-2 to TRBJ2-5, with a possible D match to TRBD2 (5 bases). Germline assignment: CDR1 SGHAT and CDR2 FQNNGV. The germline V and J ends were trimmed by 1 base and 0 bases, with 15 bases remaining between them. The CDR3 consists of 17 residues. The CDR3 loop reads CASSLVPRGRYQETQYF. As DNA, the CDR3 is TGTGCCAGCAGCTTAGTTCCACGAGGGCGATACCAAGAGACCCAGTACTTC.

The rearrangement uses TRBV29-1 and TRBJ2-3; possible D gene TRBD1, 6 bases. V was pared by 7 bases and J by 8 bases, with 19 bases between. Germline CDR1 and CDR2: SQVTM and ANQGSEA. The CDR3 length is 13 residues. In nucleotides, the CDR3 is TGCAGCGACGGAAGCAGGGTAGGGGGTACGCAGTATTTT. Protein sequence: CSDGSRVGGTQYF.

The chain joins TRBV29-1 to TRBJ2-1; the D is unclear. The length of the CDR3 is 13 residues. CDR1 is SQVTM and CDR2 is ANQGSEA in the germline V gene. Trimming cost V 7 bases and J 3 bases, with 13 bases left between them. For the CDR3, the DNA is TGCAGCGCCACAATGGTGAACTACAATGAGCAGTTCTTC. Translated: CSATMVNYNEQFF.

The CDR3 loop is CASSLESGGWTGELFF. The DNA for the CDR3 is TGTGCCAGCAGCTTGGAAAGCGGGGGTTGGACCGGGGAGCTGTTTTTT. The chain is built from TRBV5-5 and TRBJ2-2, with TRBD2 matching 8 bases. Germline V lookup: CDR1 SGHKS, CDR2 YYEKEE (reference sequence). The CDR3 runs 16 residues. J was trimmed by 5 bases and V by 0 bases; bases with no gene match: 6.

The chain has TRBV7-2 and TRBJ1-2, with TRBD1 identical over 9 bases. In germline, CDR1 is SGHTA, CDR2 FQGNSA. The CDR3 length is 14 residues. The V gene end was trimmed by 5 bases and the J gene end by 8 bases; junction bases not matched to a gene: 9. CDR3 DNA sequence: TGTGCCAGCAGCGTGGACAGGGGAGTACGGGGCTACACCTTC. Translating gives CASSVDRGVRGYTF. Based on the CDR3 plus reference TRBV7-2 and TRBJ1-2, the full variable domain is GAGVSQSPSNKVTEKGKDVELRCDPISGHTALYWYRQSLGQGLEFLIYFQGNSAPDKSGLPSDRFSAERTGGSVSTLTIQRTQQEDSAVYLCASSVDRGVRGYTFGSGTRLTVV.

The genes are TRBV6-5 and TRBJ2-7; TRBD1 aligns across 10 bases. The CDR3 has 13 residues. Germline V gene data show CDR1 as MNHEY and CDR2 as SVGAGI. V was pared by 6 bases and J by 2 bases, with 1 base of the junction left unmatched. As DNA, the CDR3 is TGTGCCAGCAGAGGACAGGGGGCCTACGAGCAGTACTTC. The encoded protein is CASRGQGAYEQYF.

This clone was picked up one time. The chain has TRBV10-3 and TRBJ2-5, with 8 bases aligning to TRBD2. Trimming at V came to 6 bases and at J to 2 bases, leaving 2 bases not matched to a gene. Germline-derived CDR1 and CDR2 are ENHRY and SYGVKD. The CDR3 loop spans 13 amino acids. CDR3 coding DNA: TGTGCCATCAGCGGGACTAGTCAAGAGACCCAGTACTTC. Translated: CAISGTSQETQYF.

The chain recombines TRBV5-1 with TRBJ2-3, with TRBD2 matching over 9 bases. This CDR3 contains 15 residues. Trimming at V came to 2 bases and at J to 2 bases, leaving 3 bases not matched to a gene. Germline V gene sequence: CDR1 SGHRS, CDR2 YFSETQ. As DNA, the CDR3 is TGCGCCAGCAGCTTACTAGCGGGTGACACAGATACGCAGTATTTT. This sequence encodes CASSLLAGDTDTQYF.

The gene calls are TRBV27 and TRBJ2-1; TRBD2 matches at 10 bases. J gave up 8 bases and V 2 bases, and 3 bases lay outside the gene matches. Per the germline V gene, CDR1 is MNHEY and CDR2 is SMNVEV (reference sequence). The CDR3 is made up of 14 amino acids. This chain's CDR3 is CASSLRLAGDEQFF. The CDR3 nucleotides read TGTGCCAGCAGTTTAAGGCTAGCGGGAGATGAGCAGTTCTTC.

The chain links TRBV7-3 to TRBJ2-2, with 8 bases fitting TRBD2. The CDR3 extends over 15 amino acids. V gave up 3 bases and J gave up 2 bases; unmatched junction bases: 2. Germline V lookup: CDR1 SGHTA, CDR2 FQGTGA. The CDR3 sequence is CASSFSGANTGELFF. The CDR3 DNA is TGTGCCAGCAGCTTTAGCGGGGCAAACACCGGGGAGCTGTTTTTT.

As to this clone: One junction end does not reproduce the germline sequence, and a read error may be involved. The chain has TRBV11-2 and TRBJ2-1, with a weak D call TRBD2 (6 bases). Germline V gene lookup returns CDR1 SGHAT and CDR2 FQNNGV. The CDR3 spans 11 residues. Here the CDR3 DNA reads TGTGCCAGCAGCAGCGCGGGACTCGCGGTCTTC. Translating gives CASSSAGLAVF.

The CDR3 spells CASAGQSNTGELFF. In DNA form, the CDR3 reads TGTGCCAGCGCAGGACAATCGAACACCGGGGAGCTGTTTTTT. The chain uses TRBV6-1 and TRBJ2-2; maybe TRBD1 (5 bases). The CDR3 sequence is 14 residues long. Germline V gene lookup returns CDR1 MNHNS and CDR2 SASEGT. Between the trimmed V and J ends, which lost 8 bases and 0 bases, there was a span of 10 bases.

The V and J genes are TRBV5-4 and TRBJ1-6; no firm D call. The CDR3 is made up of 15 amino acids. Germline V CDR1 and CDR2: SGHNT, YYREEE (reference sequence). Trimming removed 0 bases from V and 9 bases from J, with 13 bases in between. The CDR3 loop reads CASSLAGGVGSPLHF. CDR3 DNA sequence: TGTGCCAGCAGCTTGGCTGGCGGGGTCGGTTCACCCCTCCACTTT.

V and J are TRBV6-5 and TRBJ1-2; no firm D call. The CDR3 sequence is 15 residues long. Looked up from germline, CDR1 is MNHEY and CDR2 is SVGAGI. V was clipped by 0 bases and J by 4 bases, with 12 bases between them. CDR3 protein: CASSYSSGRLYGYTF. Here the CDR3 DNA reads TGTGCCAGCAGTTACTCGTCGGGAAGGCTCTATGGCTACACCTTC.

The chain employs TRBV19 and TRBJ2-7, with 7 positions matching TRBD1. Losses at the gene ends were 5 bases for V and 6 bases for J; bases not matched to a gene: 7. CDR3 length equals 13 residues. In germline, CDR1 is LNHDA, CDR2 SQIVND (reference sequence). Here the CDR3 reads CASSLKDRSEQYF. The CDR3 DNA is TGTGCCAGTAGTCTCAAGGACAGGAGCGAGCAGTACTTC. Combining the CDR3 with reference TRBV19 and TRBJ2-7 gives the whole variable domain DGGITQSPKYLFRKEGQNVTLSCEQNLNHDAMYWYRQDPGQGLRLIYYSQIVNDFQKGDIAEGYSVSREKKESFPLTVTSAQKNPTAFYLCASSLKDRSEQYFGPGTRLTVT.

The rearrangement uses TRBV6-1 and TRBJ2-7, with TRBD2 matching over 14 bases. Germline CDR1 reads MNHNS; CDR2 reads SASEGT. V lost 4 bases to trimming and J lost 5 bases; unmatched junction nucleotides: 13. The CDR3 is 18 residues long. The CDR3 sequence is CASSGPGTSGRKSDEQYF. The CDR3 DNA follows: TGTGCCAGCAGTGGCCCCGGGACTAGCGGGAGAAAATCGGACGAGCAGTACTTC.

The genes are TRBV5-6 and TRBJ1-3; D ambiguous. The CDR3 has 14 residues. Germline V gene sequence: CDR1 SGHDT, CDR2 YYEEEE. V dropped 0 bases and J dropped 4 bases, with 8 bases sitting between them. This CDR3 is CASSLVRGGNTIYF. For the CDR3, the DNA is TGTGCCAGCAGCTTGGTTCGTGGCGGAAACACCATATATTTT.

Only a few counts were recorded for this clone. This chain links TRBV19 with TRBJ1-1; maybe TRBD1 (6 bases). CDR3 length: 16 residues. V dropped 6 bases and J dropped 1 base, with 18 bases sitting between them. Germline V lookup: CDR1 LNHDA, CDR2 SQIVND (reference sequence). The DNA for the CDR3 is TGTGCCAGTAGACCTAATTTACAGGGATCGAACACTGAAGCTTTCTTT. This codes for CASRPNLQGSNTEAFF.

This clone is a singleton in its sample. The chain combines TRBV11-3 with TRBJ1-1, with D perhaps matching TRBD1 (6 bases). Germline loops: CDR1 SGHNT, CDR2 YENEEA. Trimming removed 5 bases at V and 5 bases at J, with 12 bases between. The CDR3 totals 13 residues. CDR3 region: CASSPGTFTEAFF. In nucleotides, the CDR3 is TGTGCCAGCAGCCCTGGGACATTTACTGAAGCTTTCTTT. The full variable domain, its missing parts supplied by reference TRBV11-3 and TRBJ1-1, is EAGVVQSPRYKIIEKKQPVAFWCNPISGHNTLYWYLQNLGQGPELLIRYENEEAVDDSQLPKDRFSAERLKGVDSTLKIQPAELGDSAVYLCASSPGTFTEAFFGQGTRLTVV.

The CDR3 loop reads CASSRHGRRNTIYF. Written as DNA, the CDR3 is TGCGCCAGCAGTCGACACGGCCGGCGAAACACCATATATTTT. The chain employs TRBV5-1 and TRBJ1-3; D is undetermined. Trimming left V 5 bases short and J 5 bases short, with 14 bases between. Germline-derived CDR1 and CDR2 are SGHRS and YFSETQ. This CDR3 has 14 amino acids.